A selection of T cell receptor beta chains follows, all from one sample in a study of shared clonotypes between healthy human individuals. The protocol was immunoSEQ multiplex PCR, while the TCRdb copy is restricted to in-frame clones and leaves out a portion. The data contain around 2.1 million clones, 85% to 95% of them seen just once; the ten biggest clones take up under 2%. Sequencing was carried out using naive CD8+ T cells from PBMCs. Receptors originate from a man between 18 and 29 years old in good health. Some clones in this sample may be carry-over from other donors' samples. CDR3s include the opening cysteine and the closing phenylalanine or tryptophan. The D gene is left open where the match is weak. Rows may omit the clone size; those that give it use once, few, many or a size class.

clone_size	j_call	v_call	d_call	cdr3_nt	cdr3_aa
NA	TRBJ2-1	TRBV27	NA	TGTGCCAGCAGTCCCTGGGGGCGGGAGTCGGGTGAGCAGTTCTTC	CASSPWGRESGEQFF
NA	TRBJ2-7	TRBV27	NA	TGTGCCAGCAGTTCGGACAGTTCCGAGCAGTACTTC	CASSSDSSEQYF
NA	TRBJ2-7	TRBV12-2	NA	TGTGCAAGTCGCTTACCGACAGCGGCAGCCCTCCCCTCCTACGAGCAGTACTTC	CASRLPTAAALPSYEQYF
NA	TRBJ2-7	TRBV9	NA	TGTGCCAGCAGCGTAGACGGTGGCACCTACGAGCAGTACTTC	CASSVDGGTYEQYF
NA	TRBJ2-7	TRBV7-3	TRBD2	TGTGCCAGCAGCTTATCACTAGCGGGGAGCTCCTACGAGCAGTACTTC	CASSLSLAGSSYEQYF
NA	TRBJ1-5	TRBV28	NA	TGTGCCAGCAGACTAACAGGTACTCAGCCCCAGCATTTT	CASRLTGTQPQHF
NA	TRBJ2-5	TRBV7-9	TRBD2	TGTGCCAGCAGCTTACGTACTAGCGGGGACCAAGAGACCCAGTACTTC	CASSLRTSGDQETQYF
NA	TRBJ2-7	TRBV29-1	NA	TGCAGCGTTTTAGGAGGGAGCTCCTACGAGCAGTACTTC	CSVLGGSSYEQYF
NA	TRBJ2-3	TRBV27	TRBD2	TGTGCCAGCAGTTTAACGGGAGGTACGCAGTATTTT	CASSLTGGTQYF
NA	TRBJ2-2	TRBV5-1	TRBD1	TGCGCCAGCAGCTCCACCGACAGGGGGCTTTCTGACGGGGAGCTGTTTTTT	CASSSTDRGLSDGELFF
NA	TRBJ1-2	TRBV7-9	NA	TGTGCCAGCAGCTTAGGGACGGGTAACTATGGCTACACCTTC	CASSLGTGNYGYTF
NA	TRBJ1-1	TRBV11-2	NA	TGTGCCAGCAGCTTACACGTCTCTGAAGCTTTCTTT	CASSLHVSEAFF
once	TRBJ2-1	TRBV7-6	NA	TGTGCCAGCAGCTTGTCTCGCAGTCCTATAGTGTATGAGCAGTTCTTC	CASSLSRSPIVYEQFF
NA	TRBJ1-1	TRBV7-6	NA	TGTGCCAGCAGCTCCGTCGGGGGGGTGAACACTGAAGCTTTCTTT	CASSSVGGVNTEAFF
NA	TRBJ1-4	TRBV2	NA	TGTGCCAGCAGTGACCCGGATGGGGTTAAACTGTTTTTT	CASSDPDGVKLFF
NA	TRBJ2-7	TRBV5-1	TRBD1	TGCGCCAGCAGCTTGATACCGGGACAGGGGGTCTACGAGCAGTACTTC	CASSLIPGQGVYEQYF
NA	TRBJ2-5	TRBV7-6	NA	TGTGCCAGCAGCTTAGTGGTCAGGGAGGAGACCCAGTACTTC	CASSLVVREETQYF
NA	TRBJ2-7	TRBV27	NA	TGTGCCAGCAGTCTCGGGCCCGTCAGTCGCGAGCAGTACTTC	CASSLGPVSREQYF
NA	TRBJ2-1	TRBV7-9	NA	TGTGCCAGCAGCGCCACAGGGAGCTCCTACAATGAGCAGTTCTTC	CASSATGSSYNEQFF
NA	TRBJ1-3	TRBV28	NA	TGTGCCAGCAGTCCCTCCCGGAGGGACCTCTCTGGAAACACCATATATTTT	CASSPSRRDLSGNTIYF
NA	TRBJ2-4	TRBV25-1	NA	TGTGCCAGCAGTGACACCCACCCTCTTTACATTCAGTACTTC	CASSDTHPLYIQYF
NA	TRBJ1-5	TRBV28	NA	TGTGCCAGCACCGAGTTATTAGGGGGGGATTGGGGCAATCAGCCCCAGCATTTT	CASTELLGGDWGNQPQHF
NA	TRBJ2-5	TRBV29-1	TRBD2	TGCAGCGTCCTAGGCTGGGCGGGGGAGCAGTACTTC	CSVLGWAGEQYF
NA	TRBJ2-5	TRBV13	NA	TGTGCCAGCAGCCGGGACCAAGAGACCCAGTACTTC	CASSRDQETQYF
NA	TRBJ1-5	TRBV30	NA	TGTGCCTGGAGTGGCGGGTCCGACGTCCAGCCCCAGCATTTT	CAWSGGSDVQPQHF
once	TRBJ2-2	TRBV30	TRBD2	TGTGCCTGGGAATATACCGGGACTAGCGGCCTCTTCATCGTCACCGGGGAGCTGTTTTTT	CAWEYTGTSGLFIVTGELFF